The present entry profiles one T cell receptor (beta chain) with its context. What it recognizes is unknown. The data belong to a study of T cell clones after liver transplantation. Here immunoSEQ multiplex PCR was the method, and the copy in TCRdb shows in-frame clones only, minus some. The sample holds just over 80,000 clones; 70% to 85% are singletons and the top ten take about 0.52%. The study's findings and limits: The donor-reactive repertoire was only partly measurable in a couple of subjects, lacking donor cells.

After removal of 2 bases from V and 10 bases from J, the junction contained 10 bases not matched to a gene. Germline-derived CDR1 and CDR2 are SGDLS and YYNGEE. CDR3 size: 15 residues. The sample in question was CD4+ T cells from blood, obtained 46 months after liver transplant. The rearrangement joins TRBV9 to TRBJ2-1; 9 positions agree with TRBD2. The source is a human patient who received a liver transplant. Some T cells could come from the graft donor. Here the CDR3 reads CASSVSGRSREEQFF. DNA for the CDR3: TGTGCCAGCAGCGTGAGCGGGAGGAGTCGGGAGGAGCAGTTCTTC.